The 19 T cell receptor beta chains listed next were all sequenced from one sample in a study of response to subunit inactivated influenza vaccine listed by TCRdb under 2018. In light of the paper, this sample's time point label describes: approximately 45 days after influenza vaccine administration. Library preparation employed RT-PCR. Sequencing instrument: Illumina HiSeq 2500. TCRdb's own reprocessing of the public reads used fastp at Q25 and MiXCR and kept productive beta chains. One record per CDR3 amino acid sequence lists the most common genes and DNA. The sample contains under 200,000 distinct CDR3 sequences, 11% of them found a single time. The ten largest make up roughly 12% of the sample. The sample in question was non-naive T cells sorted from PBMCs, obtained 45 days after vaccination. The cell subset or site label of this sample denotes: memory T cell fraction. The origin of the receptors is a middle-aged man who received an inactivated influenza vaccine. Donor details come from another sample of the same person, matched by shared clones.

This clonotype has more than one count but fewer than ten. The genes are TRBV7-2 and TRBJ2-7; D gene uncertain. Germline lookup yields CDR1 SGHTA and CDR2 FQGNSA. The CDR3 loop spans 13 amino acids. Trimming left V 5 bases short and J 5 bases short, with 13 bases between. The CDR3 loop reads CASSLLRQHEQYF. DNA for the CDR3: TGTGCCAGCAGCCTTCTTAGGCAGCACGAGCAGTACTTC.

This clonotype was seen a handful of times. This rearrangement joins TRBV5-6 to TRBJ2-7, with D uncertain. Germline V gene data show CDR1 as SGHDT and CDR2 as YYEEEE. Trimming stripped 0 bases from V and 3 bases from J, with 13 bases between. The CDR3 loop spans 15 amino acids. The CDR3 sequence: CASSLGPAFIYEQYF. CDR3 in DNA: TGTGCCAGCAGCTTGGGACCCGCCTTTATCTACGAGCAGTACTTC.

This clonotype has ten or more counts. The CDR3 is CSASRQGRGNEQFF. The CDR3 DNA follows: TGCAGTGCTAGTAGACAGGGTAGGGGCAATGAGCAGTTCTTC. V gene TRBV20-1 combines with J gene TRBJ2-1; 7 nucleotides line up with TRBD1. CDR3 length: 14 residues. V was clipped by 3 bases and J by 6 bases; unmatched bases: 8. Per the germline V gene, CDR1 is DFQATT and CDR2 is SNEGSKA (reference sequence).

The chain uses TRBV6-2 or TRBV6-3 and TRBJ1-5; a possible D gene is TRBD1 (6 bases). V was cut by 4 bases and J by 4 bases, with 14 bases left in between. Per the germline V gene, CDR1 is MNHEY and CDR2 is SVGEGT. The CDR3 has 15 amino acids. CDR3 sequence reads: CASSFGGGRNQPQHF. The DNA for the CDR3 is TGTGCCAGCAGTTTTGGAGGGGGAAGGAATCAGCCCCAGCATTTT.

This clonotype was seen more than once but under ten times. This rearrangement joins TRBV10-3 to TRBJ1-3; D is perhaps TRBD1 (5 bases). V was pared by 10 bases and J by 0 bases, with 16 bases between. Per the germline V gene, CDR1 is ENHRY and CDR2 is SYGVKD. This CDR3 has 15 residues. The chain's CDR3 is CATGGDVVSGNTIYF. CDR3 in DNA: TGTGCCACCGGGGGGGACGTCGTCTCTGGAAACACCATATATTTT.

The rearrangement uses TRBV20-1 and TRBJ2-1, with 10 bases matching TRBD2. Germline V gene data show CDR1 as DFQATT and CDR2 as SNEGSKA (reference sequence). The V segment lost 3 bases and the J segment 8 bases; nucleotides outside the gene matches: 7. The CDR3 runs 14 residues. This CDR3 reads CSASGLAGDDEQFF. CDR3 DNA: TGCAGTGCTAGTGGCCTAGCGGGAGATGATGAGCAGTTCTTC.

The sample holds a few counts of this clonotype. The genes are TRBV5-1 and TRBJ1-1, with D possibly matching TRBD1 (5 bases). Germline CDR1 and CDR2: SGHRS and YFSETQ. The CDR3 loop spans 14 amino acids. The germline V and J ends were trimmed by 7 bases and 4 bases, with 17 bases remaining between them. CDR3 region: CASGGLSGGTEAFF. The CDR3 DNA sequence: TGCGCCAGCGGGGGGTTATCGGGGGGCACTGAAGCTTTCTTT. Full variable domain (rest looked up from reference TRBV5-1 and TRBJ1-1): KAGVTQTPRYLIKTRGQQVTLSCSPISGHRSVSWYQQTPGQGLQFLFEYFSETQRNKGNFPGRFSGRQFSNSRSEMNVSTLELGDSALYLCASGGLSGGTEAFFGQGTRLTVV.

This clonotype was seen many times. This chain connects TRBV20-1 to TRBJ2-3, with D possibly being TRBD1 (6 bases). The CDR3 consists of 13 residues. Germline CDR1 and CDR2: DFQATT and SNEGSKA (reference sequence). Trimming removed 3 bases from V and 5 bases from J, with 12 bases in between. This CDR3 is CSARGAGQDTQYF. Written as DNA, the CDR3 is TGCAGTGCTAGGGGGGCAGGGCAAGATACGCAGTATTTT.

This clonotype has ten or more counts. In DNA, the CDR3 is TGCAGCGTGGCCTGGCGGGACCGAGAGACCCAGTACTTC. It yields the protein CSVAWRDRETQYF. V is TRBV29-1 and J is TRBJ2-5, with D maybe TRBD2 (6 bases). The CDR3 totals 13 residues. Germline assignment: CDR1 SQVTM and CDR2 ANQGSEA. Trimming pared 6 bases from V and 4 bases from J, leaving 15 bases between.

The chain combines TRBV12-3 or TRBV12-4 with TRBJ2-2; maybe TRBD2 (7 bases). The V end was cut by 6 bases, the J end by 4 bases, with 18 bases between. The CDR3 length is 16 residues. CDR3 DNA sequence: TGTGCCAGCAGATACGGACTAGGACAGTCCACCGGGGAGCTGTTTTTT. It translates to CASRYGLGQSTGELFF.

V gene TRBV9 combines with J gene TRBJ2-1; 8 nucleotides agree with TRBD2. Germline V CDR1 and CDR2: SGDLS, YYNGEE. V lost 4 bases to trimming and J lost 6 bases; unmatched junction nucleotides: 9. The length of the CDR3 is 15 residues. The CDR3 DNA is TGTGCCAGCAGCCAAGAAACGGGGGGGCGCAATGAGCAGTTCTTC. It translates to CASSQETGGRNEQFF.

This clonotype was detected a few times. The chain employs TRBV7-2 and TRBJ2-7; TRBD1 might be the D (6 bases). This CDR3 has 14 amino acids. Trimming stripped 1 base from V and 3 bases from J, with 10 bases between. Germline V gives CDR1 SGHTA, CDR2 FQGNSA. The CDR3 coding sequence is TGTGCCAGCAGCTTAGGGGACATACTCTACGAGCAGTACTTC. Protein: CASSLGDILYEQYF.

This clonotype showed up many times. The CDR3 protein is CASSLAPSGYYEQYF. As DNA, the CDR3 is TGTGCCAGCAGTTTAGCCCCTAGCGGGTATTACGAGCAGTACTTC. The V and J genes are TRBV12-3 or TRBV12-4 and TRBJ2-7, with 8 bases identical to TRBD2. V gave up 0 bases and J gave up 4 bases; unmatched junction bases: 5. This CDR3 has 15 amino acids.

J is TRBJ2-1 and V is TRBV7-2; 10 nucleotides align to TRBD1. The germline gives CDR1 SGHTA, CDR2 FQGNSA. The CDR3 has 14 residues. The trim removed 5 bases at V and 10 bases at J, leaving 8 bases unmatched. CDR3 in amino acids: CASSPRQGASEQFF. The CDR3, as DNA: TGTGCCAGCAGCCCCCGACAGGGGGCCAGCGAGCAGTTCTTC.

This clonotype was counted only a few times. The gene calls are TRBV12-3 or TRBV12-4 and TRBJ2-7; the D is unclear. Trimming took off 2 bases at V and 12 bases at J, with 8 bases between the two ends. The CDR3 contains 10 residues. The DNA for the CDR3 is TGTGCCAGCAGTTTAATCGTTCTGTACTTC. Its protein product is CASSLIVLYF.

The rearrangement uses TRBV5-1 and TRBJ2-2; D call uncertain. Germline V gives CDR1 SGHRS, CDR2 YFSETQ. Trimming took 1 base from V and 3 from J, leaving 7 bases between them. This CDR3 is 14 amino acids long. The CDR3 bases are TGCGCCAGCAGCTTGTCCGGAGACACCGGGGAGCTGTTTTTT. Residues: CASSLSGDTGELFF.

At least ten counts were recorded for this clonotype. The V gene is TRBV7-2, the J gene TRBJ2-2; TRBD1 might be the D (5 bases). Germline CDR1 SGHTA, CDR2 FQGNSA. This CDR3 comprises 14 residues. V lost 8 bases, J lost 3 bases, and 13 bases lay in between. The CDR3 loop reads CASGLDMHTGELFF. DNA of the CDR3: TGTGCCAGCGGTTTGGACATGCACACCGGGGAGCTGTTTTTT.

The J gene is TRBJ2-7, the V gene TRBV15; D is perhaps TRBD2 (5 bases). The V end was cut by 0 bases, the J end by 1 base, with 7 bases between. The CDR3 sequence is 14 residues long. Germline CDR1 and CDR2: LNHNV and YYDKDF (reference sequence). For the CDR3, the DNA is TGTGCCACCAGCAGAGAGGGGAGTTCCTACGAGCAGTACTTC. Its translation is CATSREGSSYEQYF.

This clonotype was seen many times. V and J are TRBV12-3 or TRBV12-4 and TRBJ2-4, with D perhaps TRBD1 (6 bases). Between the trimmed V and J ends, which lost 2 bases and 5 bases, there was a span of 10 bases. This CDR3 is 14 amino acids long. CDR3 region: CASSLRGIENIQYF. The CDR3 DNA reads TGTGCCAGCAGTTTAAGGGGGATCGAAAACATTCAGTACTTC.